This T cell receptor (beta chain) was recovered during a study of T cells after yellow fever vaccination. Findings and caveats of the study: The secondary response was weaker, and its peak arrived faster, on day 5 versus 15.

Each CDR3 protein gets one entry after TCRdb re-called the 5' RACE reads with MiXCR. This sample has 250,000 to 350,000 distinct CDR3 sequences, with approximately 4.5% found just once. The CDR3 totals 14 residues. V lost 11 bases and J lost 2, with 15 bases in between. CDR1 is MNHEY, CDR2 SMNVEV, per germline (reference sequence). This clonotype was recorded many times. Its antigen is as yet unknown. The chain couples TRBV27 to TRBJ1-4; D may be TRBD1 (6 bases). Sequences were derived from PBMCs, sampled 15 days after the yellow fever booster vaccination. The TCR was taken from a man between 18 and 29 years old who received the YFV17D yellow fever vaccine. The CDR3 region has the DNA TGTGCCTCCGAGGGGGGGTCCACTAATGAAAAACTGTTTTTT. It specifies CASEGGSTNEKLFF.